A single sample gave rise to the 24 T cell receptor beta chains below, sequenced in a study of control samples from healthy donors and cancer patients. Clones were sequenced by immunoSEQ multiplex PCR, and TCRdb holds only the in-frame ones, with some missing. The repertoire holds 150,000 or so clones, with around nine tenths as singletons. The sample taken for sequencing was blood. The receptors derive from a man aged 18 to 29 in good health.

The chain recombines TRBV29-1 with TRBJ1-5, with 7 bases that match TRBD1. This CDR3 region has 14 residues. The ends lost 6 bases at V and 7 bases at J; junction bases unmatched: 12. Germline values: CDR1 SQVTM, CDR2 ANQGSEA. The CDR3 region is CSVQMTGLGQPQHF. CDR3 DNA sequence: TGCAGCGTGCAAATGACAGGGTTGGGACAGCCCCAGCATTTT. Based on the CDR3 plus reference TRBV29-1 and TRBJ1-5, the full variable domain is SAVISQKPSRDICQRGTSLTIQCQVDSQVTMMFWYRQQPGQSLTLIATANQGSEATYESGFVIDKFPISRPNLTFSTLTVSNMSPEDSSIYLCSVQMTGLGQPQHFGDGTRLSIL.

CDR3 in DNA: TGTGCCAGCAGCGTCGGCCGGGGGGTCGTAAATGAAAAACTGTTTTTT. Its protein is CASSVGRGVVNEKLFF. The chain combines TRBV11-2 with TRBJ1-4, with D possibly being TRBD1 (5 bases). Between the trimmed V and J ends, which lost 5 bases and 5 bases, there was a span of 18 bases. The CDR3 has 16 amino acids. Germline-derived CDR1 and CDR2 are SGHAT and FQNNGV. The complete variable domain, with remaining parts taken from reference TRBV11-2 and TRBJ1-4, reads EAGVAQSPRYKIIEKRQSVAFWCNPISGHATLYWYQQILGQGPKLLIQFQNNGVVDDSQLPKDRFSAERLKGVDSTLKIQPAKLEDSAVYLCASSVGRGVVNEKLFFGSGTQLSVL.

The rearrangement links TRBV10-1 to TRBJ2-1, with D possibly being TRBD2 (7 bases). Germline CDR1 reads WNHNN; CDR2 reads SYGVQD (reference sequence). CDR3 length equals 18 residues. Trimming took off 3 bases at V and 0 bases at J, with 18 bases between the two ends. The CDR3 reads CASSEDWRGGLSYNEQFF. CDR3 coding DNA: TGCGCCAGCAGTGAAGATTGGAGGGGGGGACTCTCCTACAATGAGCAGTTCTTC.

The chain joins TRBV10-1 to TRBJ2-3; D is unresolved. This CDR3 contains 14 residues. Per the germline V gene, CDR1 is WNHNN and CDR2 is SYGVQD (reference sequence). V shed 5 bases and J shed 2 bases, with 11 bases lying between them. Here the CDR3 reads CASSIRLLTDTQYF. The CDR3 nucleotides read TGCGCCAGCAGTATACGACTTCTCACAGATACGCAGTATTTT.

This chain connects TRBV4-1 to TRBJ2-5, with a possible D match to TRBD2 (6 bases). Germline CDR1 and CDR2: MGHRA and YSYEKL. The CDR3 is 14 amino acids. The V end was cut by 0 bases, the J end by 5 bases, with 10 bases between. CDR3 DNA: TGCGCCAGCAGCCAAGATAGGGGAGGTGAGACCCAGTACTTC. As protein: CASSQDRGGETQYF.

The V and J genes are TRBV6-4 and TRBJ1-2, with 9 bases matching TRBD1. Germline V gene data show CDR1 as MRHNA and CDR2 as SNTAGT. This CDR3 has 15 amino acids. Trimming removed 3 bases from V and 6 bases from J; junction bases left unmatched: 8. This chain's CDR3 is CASSEGQGPSNGYTF. For the CDR3, the DNA is TGTGCCAGCAGTGAAGGACAGGGGCCCTCGAATGGCTACACCTTC.

The chain joins TRBV29-1 to TRBJ2-5, with D tentatively TRBD1 (6 bases). The germline CDR1 and CDR2 sequences are SQVTM and ANQGSEA. The CDR3 runs to 15 residues. V lost 0 bases to trimming and J lost 4 bases, with 15 bases between them. This CDR3 is CSVEDRPQGSETQYF. The CDR3 nucleotides are TGCAGCGTTGAAGATCGCCCACAGGGTTCAGAGACCCAGTACTTC.

V usage is TRBV5-5 and J usage is TRBJ2-7; no clear D gene. Germline CDR1 SGHKS, CDR2 YYEKEE (reference sequence). The CDR3 is made up of 14 amino acids. The V end lost 2 bases, the J end lost 2 bases, and 11 bases lay between the germline ends. In nucleotides, the CDR3 is TGTGCCAGCAGCTTCTTCAAGGGTACCTACGAGCAGTACTTC. Residues: CASSFFKGTYEQYF.

This sequence joins TRBV6-2 or TRBV6-3 and TRBJ2-1; the match to TRBD2 covers 8 bases. The ends lost 4 bases at V and 6 bases at J; junction bases unmatched: 8. The CDR3 runs 15 residues. Germline V gene data show CDR1 as MNHEY and CDR2 as SVGEGT. CDR3 nucleotide sequence: TGTGCCAGCAGTTTACGGCTAGCGGGTACCAATGAGCAGTTCTTC. Its translation: CASSLRLAGTNEQFF.

The chain employs TRBV6-5 and TRBJ2-7; D unclear. The CDR3 loop spans 12 amino acids. Germline V gene lookup returns CDR1 MNHEY and CDR2 SVGAGI. Trimming left V 5 bases short and J 4 bases short, with 9 bases between. CDR3 DNA: TGTGCCAGCAGTACAAACGGTTACGAGCAGTACTTC. It specifies CASSTNGYEQYF.

V is TRBV7-9 and J is TRBJ2-3; D perhaps matches TRBD2 (5 bases). The CDR3 spans 16 residues. With 2 bases removed from V and 0 bases from J, the gap between germline ends came to 12 bases. Germline assignment: CDR1 SEHNR and CDR2 FQNEAQ (reference sequence). CDR3 nucleotide sequence: TGTGCCAGCAGCTTAAGGACTTCTTCTAGCACAGATACGCAGTATTTT. Translating it yields CASSLRTSSSTDTQYF.

The chain uses TRBV4-1 and TRBJ1-3; no reliable D call. Germline values: CDR1 MGHRA, CDR2 YSYEKL. The CDR3 length is 17 residues. The ends were cut back, 1 base at V and 0 bases at J, with 13 bases in the middle. CDR3 amino acids: CASSQVYPGSSGNTIYF. CDR3 in DNA: TGCGCCAGCAGCCAAGTATACCCCGGAAGCTCTGGAAACACCATATATTTT.

The V gene is TRBV2, the J gene TRBJ2-3; D gene unclear. V was pared by 6 bases and J by 2 bases, with 9 bases between. The germline V gene has CDR1 SNHLY and CDR2 FYNNEI. The CDR3 is made up of 13 amino acids. The CDR3 protein is CASRGRNTDTQYF. The CDR3, as DNA: TGTGCCAGCAGAGGCAGAAACACAGATACGCAGTATTTT. The full variable domain, with the rest looked up from reference TRBV2 and TRBJ2-3, is EPEVTQTPSHQVTQMGQEVILRCVPISNHLYFYWYRQILGQKVEFLVSFYNNEISEKSEIFDDQFSVERPDGSNFTLKIRSTKLEDSAMYFCASRGRNTDTQYFGPGTRLTVL.

The chain combines TRBV2 with TRBJ2-3; tentatively, D is TRBD1 (6 bases). CDR1 is SNHLY and CDR2 is FYNNEI in the germline V gene. The CDR3 length is 13 residues. V was clipped by 3 bases and J by 4 bases, with 8 bases between them. The CDR3 region has the DNA TGTGCCAGCAGTGACAGGGGATCAGATACGCAGTATTTT. It yields the protein CASSDRGSDTQYF.

A single count supports this clone. V is TRBV6-2 or TRBV6-3 and J is TRBJ1-4; weak D call: TRBD1 (5 bases). The germline V gene has CDR1 MNHEY and CDR2 SVGEGT. This CDR3 is built from 15 residues. Deletions cut 5 bases from V and 7 bases from J, with 17 bases between. As DNA, the CDR3 is TGTGCCAGCAGTCAGCCTGGGGGGAGTGGTGAAAAACTGTTTTTT. It encodes CASSQPGGSGEKLFF.

The gene calls are TRBV7-9 and TRBJ2-1; 10 nucleotides align to TRBD2. The CDR3 has 15 amino acids. Germline-derived CDR1 and CDR2 are SEHNR and FQNEAQ (reference sequence). V shed 7 bases, J shed 5 bases, and the junction held 8 bases outside the gene matches. In nucleotides, the CDR3 is TGTGCCAGCAAGAGTGGGCTAGCGGGAGACAATGAGCAGTTCTTC. The encoded protein is CASKSGLAGDNEQFF. Full variable domain (rest looked up from reference TRBV7-9 and TRBJ2-1): DTGVSQNPRHKITKRGQNVTFRCDPISEHNRLYWYRQTLGQGPEFLTYFQNEAQLEKSRLLSDRFSAERPKGSFSTLEIQRTEQGDSAMYLCASKSGLAGDNEQFFGPGTRLTVL.

This clone was seen a single time. The V call is TRBV9, the J call TRBJ2-2; D uncertain. CDR1 is SGDLS and CDR2 is YYNGEE in the germline V gene. The CDR3 length is 12 residues. V gave up 0 bases and J gave up 8 bases, with 5 bases separating them. This CDR3 is CASSVVRGELFF. CDR3 in DNA: TGTGCCAGCAGCGTAGTAAGAGGGGAGCTGTTTTTT. Using reference TRBV9 and TRBJ2-2 for the parts outside the CDR3, the full variable domain is DSGVTQTPKHLITATGQRVTLRCSPRSGDLSVYWYQQSLDQGLQFLIQYYNGEERAKGNILERFSAQQFPDLHSELNLSSLELGDSALYFCASSVVRGELFFGEGSRLTVL.

The chain combines TRBV7-2 with TRBJ2-7, with TRBD1 identical over 7 bases. Trimming cost V 5 bases and J 3 bases; bases outside gene matches: 4. The CDR3 runs to 13 residues. In germline, CDR1 is SGHTA, CDR2 FQGNSA. The CDR3 reads CASSRTGVYEQYF. CDR3 bases: TGTGCCAGCAGCCGCACAGGGGTCTACGAGCAGTACTTC. Variable domain in full (rest from reference TRBV7-2 and TRBJ2-7): GAGVSQSPSNKVTEKGKDVELRCDPISGHTALYWYRQSLGQGLEFLIYFQGNSAPDKSGLPSDRFSAERTGGSVSTLTIQRTQQEDSAVYLCASSRTGVYEQYFGPGTRLTVT.

This chain links TRBV6-5 with TRBJ1-1; D is perhaps TRBD1 (5 bases). This CDR3 region has 15 residues. V dropped 0 bases and J dropped 3 bases, with 11 bases sitting between them. Germline V gives CDR1 MNHEY, CDR2 SVGAGI. CDR3 amino acids: CASSYSIRGYTEAFF. CDR3 sequence (DNA): TGTGCCAGCAGTTACTCGATTAGGGGTTACACTGAAGCTTTCTTT.

The gene calls are TRBV5-1 and TRBJ2-1; D not resolved. The germline V gene encodes CDR1 SGHRS and CDR2 YFSETQ. Deletions cut 1 base from V and 0 bases from J, with 11 bases between. This CDR3 comprises 16 residues. The CDR3 here is CASSLLGQVSYNEQFF. CDR3 bases: TGCGCCAGCAGCTTGTTGGGTCAGGTCTCCTACAATGAGCAGTTCTTC.

The genes are TRBV7-9 and TRBJ2-3; the D gene could be TRBD1 or TRBD2 (5 bases each). V was cut by 5 bases and J by 6 bases, with 15 bases left in between. CDR1 and CDR2 (germline): SEHNR, FQNEAQ (reference sequence). The CDR3 is 14 residues long. The DNA for the CDR3 is TGTGCCAGCAGCCTAACCCTGGGGACCGATACGCAGTATTTT. Amino acids: CASSLTLGTDTQYF.

V usage is TRBV12-5 and J usage is TRBJ1-6; D is uncertain. The ends were cut back, 1 base at V and 7 bases at J, with 8 bases in the middle. The V gene's germline CDR1 is LGHNT and CDR2 FRNRAP. The CDR3 contains 14 residues. This chain's CDR3 is CASGLGGPNSPLHF. The CDR3 DNA reads as TGTGCTAGTGGTTTGGGAGGACCGAATTCACCCCTCCACTTT. Full variable domain (remainder filled in from reference TRBV12-5 and TRBJ1-6): DARVTQTPRHKVTEMGQEVTMRCQPILGHNTVFWYRQTMMQGLELLAYFRNRAPLDDSGMPKDRFSAEMPDATLATLKIQPSEPRDSAVYFCASGLGGPNSPLHFGNGTRLTVT.

This chain joins TRBV7-6 and TRBJ2-2; no firm D call. The CDR3 runs to 15 residues. CDR1 and CDR2 from the germline V gene are SGHVS and FNYEAQ. The V and J ends lost 1 base and 1 base respectively, with 7 bases between them. In DNA form, the CDR3 reads TGTGCCAGCAGCTTAGGACCAGGGAACACCGGGGAGCTGTTTTTT. Amino acid sequence: CASSLGPGNTGELFF. Full variable domain (outside the CDR3, taken from reference TRBV7-6 and TRBJ2-2): GAGVSQSPRYKVTKRGQDVALRCDPISGHVSLYWYRQALGQGPEFLTYFNYEAQQDKSGLPNDRFSAERPEGSISTLTIQRTEQRDSAMYRCASSLGPGNTGELFFGEGSRLTVL.

J is TRBJ1-6 and V is TRBV7-9; maybe TRBD1 (5 bases). The germline V gene encodes CDR1 SEHNR and CDR2 FQNEAQ (reference sequence). The V gene lost 5 bases and the J gene lost 8 bases, with 13 bases spanning the gap. The length of the CDR3 is 14 residues. The CDR3 nucleotides are TGTGCCAGCAGCCGCCAGGGTTCTGATTCACCCCTCCACTTT. This gives the protein CASSRQGSDSPLHF.